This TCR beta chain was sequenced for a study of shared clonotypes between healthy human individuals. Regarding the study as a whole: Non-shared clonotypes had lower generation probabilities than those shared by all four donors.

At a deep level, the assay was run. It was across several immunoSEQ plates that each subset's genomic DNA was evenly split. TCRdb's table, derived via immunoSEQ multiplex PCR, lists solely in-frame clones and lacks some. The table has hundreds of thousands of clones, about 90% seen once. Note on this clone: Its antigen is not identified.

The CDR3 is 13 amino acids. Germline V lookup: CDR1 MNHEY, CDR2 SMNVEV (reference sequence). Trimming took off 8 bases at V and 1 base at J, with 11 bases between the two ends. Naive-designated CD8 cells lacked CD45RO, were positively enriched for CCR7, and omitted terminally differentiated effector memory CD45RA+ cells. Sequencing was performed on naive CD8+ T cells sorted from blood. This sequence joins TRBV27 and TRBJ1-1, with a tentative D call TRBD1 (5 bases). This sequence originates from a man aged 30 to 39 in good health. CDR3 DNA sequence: TGTGCCAGCTCGGGGCAGGCGAACACTGAAGCTTTCTTT. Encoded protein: CASSGQANTEAFF.